This T cell receptor (beta chain) was found in a study of OX40 agonist ivuxolimab in advanced cancers. About the research overall: Dosing consisted of intravenous ivuxolimab at 0.01 to 10 mg/kg every 2 weeks.

General observations from the study: In general, CD8+ T cells held more expanded clones than CD4+ did, on average. At doses 0.1 to 3.0 mg/kg, CD4+ and CD8+ clones expanded.

Sequencing was performed with immunoSEQ multiplex PCR; in TCRdb, only in-frame clones are kept and a portion is missing. This table has some 130,000 clones, 80% to 90% appearing once. CDR3 size: 15 residues. The junction had 8 bases not matched to a gene; V was cut back by 7 bases and J by 0 bases. Looked up from germline, CDR1 is SNHLY and CDR2 is FYNNEI. About this clone itself: Its antigen is unidentified.

The clonotype was recovered from an adult with an advanced solid tumor such as melanoma, head and neck, liver or kidney cancer. The genes are TRBV2 and TRBJ2-7; 8 nucleotides agree with TRBD1. Sequencing was performed on CD4+ or CD8+ T cells sorted from blood, taken in a trial of the OX40 agonist ivuxolimab. CDR3 residues: CASTRRTGSSYEQYF. The CDR3 DNA sequence: TGTGCCAGCACCCGACGGACAGGGAGCTCCTACGAGCAGTACTTC.